Each of the 22 T cell receptor beta chains below was sequenced from the same sample in a study of T-cell reconstitution after alpha-beta-depleted transplantation in children. TCRbeta library preparation incorporated unique molecular identifiers. MiXCR was run by TCRdb on the PCR reads, yielding one entry per CDR3 protein. The sample records roughly 500,000 distinct CDR3 sequences, approximately 20% being singletons. The sample here was PBMCs from the stem cell graft donor, taken from the stem cell graft. The receptors were sampled from a human donor who donated a stem cell graft to a child with acute lymphoblastic leukemia.

The chain is built from TRBV20-1 and TRBJ2-7; 12 nucleotides align to TRBD2. V gave up 4 bases and J gave up 10 bases; unmatched junction bases: 11. The germline V gene encodes CDR1 DFQATT and CDR2 SNEGSKA (reference sequence). There are 14 residues in the CDR3. CDR3: CSAKYVASGRAQYF. The CDR3 coding sequence is TGCAGTGCTAAATACGTTGCTAGCGGGAGGGCACAGTACTTC.

The chain is built from TRBV9 and TRBJ1-2; possible D gene TRBD1, 5 bases. Looked up from germline, CDR1 is SGDLS and CDR2 is YYNGEE. The CDR3 runs 16 residues. The V end lost 4 bases, the J end lost 1 base, and 17 bases lay between the germline ends. CDR3 bases: TGTGCCAGCAGCCCACCGGGGGTGGGACTTAACTATGGCTACACCTTC. Translation gives CASSPPGVGLNYGYTF.

This clonotype was recorded many times. The CDR3 loop is CASSLGQGVNTEAFF. CDR3 nucleotides: TGCGCCAGCAGCTTGGGACAGGGGGTGAACACTGAAGCTTTCTTT. The rearrangement joins TRBV5-1 to TRBJ1-1; 9 bases line up with TRBD1. The V gene end was trimmed by 0 bases and the J gene end by 0 bases; junction bases not matched to a gene: 0. This CDR3 is 15 amino acids long. Per germline, CDR1 SGHRS and CDR2 YFSETQ.

The chain joins TRBV12-3 or TRBV12-4 to TRBJ2-1, with 14 bases aligning to TRBD2. J was trimmed by 6 bases and V by 3 bases; bases with no gene match: 13. The CDR3 contains 19 residues. The CDR3 coding sequence is TGTGCCAGCAGTTTCCTGACTAGCGGGAGGGCCTCGCCCAGCAATGAGCAGTTCTTC. Residues: CASSFLTSGRASPSNEQFF.

In its sample, this clonotype was seen a few times. The CDR3 loop is CASSPWWGGIRDEQYF. CDR3 coding DNA: TGTGCCAGCAGCCCGTGGTGGGGGGGGATTAGGGACGAGCAGTACTTC. The rearrangement uses TRBV7-2 and TRBJ2-7; 7 bases line up with TRBD2. The CDR3 sequence is 16 residues long. Germline CDR1 reads SGHTA; CDR2 reads FQGNSA. Losses at the gene ends were 5 bases for V and 5 bases for J; bases not matched to a gene: 15.

This chain connects TRBV6-2 or TRBV6-3 to TRBJ1-5; D not certain. In germline, CDR1 is MNHEY, CDR2 SVGEGT. V was cut by 1 base and J by 0 bases, with 13 bases left in between. The CDR3 runs to 17 residues. The CDR3 region is CASSYYFIADSNQPQHF. CDR3 bases: TGTGCCAGCAGTTACTACTTCATAGCTGATAGCAATCAGCCCCAGCATTTT.

The chain joins TRBV28 to TRBJ2-5; 10 bases fit TRBD2. CDR3 size: 14 residues. V shed 11 bases, J shed 4 bases, and the junction held 10 bases outside the gene matches. Germline CDR1 reads MDHEN; CDR2 reads SYDVKM. CDR3 DNA sequence: TGTGCCGAAAGCGGGAGGGATGTCGCAGAGACCCAGTACTTC. The encoded protein is CAESGRDVAETQYF.

The V call is TRBV7-8, the J call TRBJ2-1, with TRBD2 matching over 9 bases. CDR1 and CDR2 (germline): SGHVS, FQNEAQ. V gave up 6 bases and J gave up 2 bases; unmatched junction bases: 5. The CDR3 loop spans 15 amino acids. CDR3 DNA: TGTGCCAGCAGGGTAGCGGGAGTGGCCTACAATGAGCAGTTCTTC. Its protein product is CASRVAGVAYNEQFF.

V gene TRBV7-9 combines with J gene TRBJ2-3; possible D gene TRBD2, 5 bases. Germline V gives CDR1 SEHNR, CDR2 FQNEAQ (reference sequence). V was shortened by 2 bases and J by 4 bases, with 7 bases between the two germline ends. This CDR3 is built from 13 residues. The chain's CDR3 is CASSLLGADTQYF. The CDR3 nucleotides are TGTGCCAGCAGCTTACTCGGGGCAGATACGCAGTATTTT.

The chain has TRBV14 and TRBJ2-7, with 9 bases fitting TRBD1. With 4 bases clipped from V and 6 bases from J, the junction kept 7 bases outside the gene matches. The CDR3 extends over 14 amino acids. Germline V gene sequence: CDR1 SGHDN, CDR2 FVKESK. DNA for the CDR3: TGTGCCAGCAGCCTCGGGACAGGGATCGGCGAGCAGTACTTC. It encodes CASSLGTGIGEQYF.

The chain carries TRBV19 and TRBJ1-2; D uncertain. V lost 6 bases and J lost 6, with 11 bases in between. The V gene's germline CDR1 is LNHDA and CDR2 SQIVND (reference sequence). CDR3 length equals 12 residues. CDR3 residues: CASRIGSHGYTF. CDR3 coding DNA: TGTGCCAGTAGGATCGGGTCCCATGGCTACACCTTC.

The rearrangement links TRBV29-1 to TRBJ2-2, with 9 bases fitting TRBD2. With 7 bases clipped from V and 4 bases from J, the junction kept 7 bases outside the gene matches. Germline CDR1 is SQVTM and CDR2 is ANQGSEA. This CDR3 contains 14 residues. The CDR3 spells CSAETSGGTGELFF. The CDR3 bases are TGCAGCGCCGAGACTAGCGGCGGCACCGGGGAGCTGTTTTTT.

This clonotype was observed a handful of times. V usage is TRBV27 and J usage is TRBJ2-1; TRBD2 matches at 15 bases. The CDR3 is 17 amino acids. J was trimmed by 0 bases and V by 4 bases; bases with no gene match: 1. Germline V CDR1 and CDR2: MNHEY, SMNVEV (reference sequence). CDR3 amino acids: CASSWTSGRASYNEQFF. The CDR3 DNA reads as TGTGCCAGCAGTTGGACTAGCGGGAGGGCCTCCTACAATGAGCAGTTCTTC.

This clonotype occurred many times. This chain links TRBV5-1 with TRBJ2-5; no definite D call. This CDR3 contains 14 residues. CDR1 and CDR2 (germline): SGHRS, YFSETQ. Trimming left V 2 bases short and J 2 bases short, with 10 bases between. The CDR3 nucleotides are TGCGCCAGCAGCTTATCAAGCACTCAAGAGACCCAGTACTTC. Protein sequence: CASSLSSTQETQYF.

CDR3 coding DNA: TGCGCCAGCAGCTTGAACAGATTCTACAATGAGCAGTTCTTC. Amino acid sequence: CASSLNRFYNEQFF. This sequence joins TRBV5-1 and TRBJ2-1; D not resolved. In germline, CDR1 is SGHRS, CDR2 YFSETQ. Trimming shortened V by 1 base and J by 3 bases, and 8 bases separated the two germline ends. CDR3 length: 14 residues. Looking up the rest from reference TRBV5-1 and TRBJ2-1 gives the full variable domain: KAGVTQTPRYLIKTRGQQVTLSCSPISGHRSVSWYQQTPGQGLQFLFEYFSETQRNKGNFPGRFSGRQFSNSRSEMNVSTLELGDSALYLCASSLNRFYNEQFFGPGTRLTVL.

The chain employs TRBV4-1 and TRBJ2-7; D uncertain. CDR3 size: 15 residues. Deletions cut 4 bases from V and 2 bases from J, with 15 bases between. Germline CDR1 and CDR2: MGHRA and YSYEKL. The CDR3 coding sequence is TGCGCCAGCAGCCCCACGGAAGGAAGCCCCTACGAGCAGTACTTC. It is translated as CASSPTEGSPYEQYF.

With regard to this clonotype: A much larger clone lies a single base off, so this may be a read error. V gene TRBV2 combines with J gene TRBJ2-2, with TRBD1 matching 7 bases. Unmatched junction bases numbered 2, after V lost 6 bases and J lost 1 base. The germline V gene encodes CDR1 SNHLY and CDR2 FYNNEI. This CDR3 has 14 residues. The CDR3 loop reads CASRWDRNTGELFF. The CDR3 nucleotides read TGTGCCAGCAGATGGGACAGGAACACCGGGGAGCTGTTTTTT.

The V and J genes are TRBV5-1 and TRBJ1-6, with a tentative D call TRBD1 (6 bases). The germline CDR1 and CDR2 sequences are SGHRS and YFSETQ. The V end was cut by 5 bases, the J end by 7 bases, with 13 bases between. The CDR3 is made up of 14 amino acids. The CDR3 loop is CASRGPRGNSPLHF. Written as DNA, the CDR3 is TGCGCCAGCAGGGGGCCAAGGGGGAATTCACCCCTCCACTTT. Based on the CDR3 plus reference TRBV5-1 and TRBJ1-6, the full variable domain is KAGVTQTPRYLIKTRGQQVTLSCSPISGHRSVSWYQQTPGQGLQFLFEYFSETQRNKGNFPGRFSGRQFSNSRSEMNVSTLELGDSALYLCASRGPRGNSPLHFGNGTRLTVT.

This clonotype was seen a handful of times. The chain uses TRBV5-1 and TRBJ2-7, with D possibly matching TRBD1 (6 bases). The length of the CDR3 is 18 residues. The germline V and J ends were trimmed by 2 bases and 0 bases, with 21 bases remaining between them. Germline assignment: CDR1 SGHRS and CDR2 YFSETQ. CDR3 nucleotide sequence: TGCGCCAGCAGCTTCCGCTCACTCCTACAGGGCTCCTCCTACGAGCAGTACTTC. This translates into CASSFRSLLQGSSYEQYF.

This clonotype was counted between two and nine times. The chain couples TRBV5-1 to TRBJ2-1; 9 positions match TRBD1. Per germline, CDR1 SGHRS and CDR2 YFSETQ. The CDR3 contains 17 residues. V was pared by 4 bases and J by 8 bases, with 16 bases of the junction left unmatched. The DNA of the CDR3 is TGCGCCAGCAGCCCTTGGATAGGGACAGGGAATAACGATGAGCAGTTCTTC. Translating it yields CASSPWIGTGNNDEQFF.

The rearrangement joins TRBV25-1 to TRBJ1-5; D call uncertain. V was trimmed by 2 bases and J by 5 bases, leaving 7 bases between them. Germline CDR1 MGHDK, CDR2 SYGVNS. This CDR3 is built from 13 residues. CDR3 region: CASSEGIDQPQHF. In DNA, the CDR3 is TGTGCCAGCAGTGAAGGGATAGATCAGCCCCAGCATTTT.

This clonotype was picked up a small number of times. The chain uses TRBV5-4 and TRBJ2-3, with D maybe TRBD1 (5 bases). V shed 4 bases and J shed 2 bases, with 14 bases lying between them. The CDR3 is 15 residues long. Germline CDR1 reads SGHNT; CDR2 reads YYREEE (reference sequence). CDR3 residues: CASSDHRRPTDTQYF. The CDR3 DNA is TGTGCCAGCAGCGACCACAGGAGACCCACAGATACGCAGTATTTT. The full variable domain, rest sourced from reference TRBV5-4 and TRBJ2-3, is ETGVTQSPTHLIKTRGQQVTLRCSSQSGHNTVSWYQQALGQGPQFIFQYYREEENGRGNFPPRFSGLQFPNYSSELNVNALELDDSALYLCASSDHRRPTDTQYFGPGTRLTVL.